The 25 T cell receptor beta chains below all came from one sample that was sequenced in a study of CD8+ T cells in alopecia areata. Following RNA extraction, reverse transcription yielded cDNA that acted as the sequencing template. TCRdb's copy holds only in-frame clones and misses some; the assay was immunoSEQ multiplex PCR. The sample shows some 120,000 clones, around three fifths of them seen only once. Here the sequenced sample was CD4+ T cells sorted from blood, taken at week 0. Every receptor here comes from a human donor with alopecia areata.

This clone is a singleton in its sample. The chain is built from TRBV6-5 and TRBJ1-4; possible D gene TRBD1, 5 bases. From germline, CDR1 is MNHEY and CDR2 SVGAGI. CDR3 length: 15 amino acids. Trimming cost V 6 bases and J 5 bases, with 16 bases left between them. CDR3 bases: TGTGCCAGCAGCGGTACAGGTAGCCAAAATGAAAAACTGTTTTTT. Translating gives CASSGTGSQNEKLFF.

The V call is TRBV27, the J call TRBJ2-1, with D possibly TRBD1 on 6 matching bases. V dropped 5 bases and J dropped 3 bases, with 20 bases sitting between them. CDR3 length equals 17 residues. CDR1 is MNHEY and CDR2 is SMNVEV in the germline V gene (reference sequence). The CDR3, as DNA: TGTGCCAGCAGTCGGCCAGGGGTTCACTACTACTACAATGAGCAGTTCTTC. This translates into CASSRPGVHYYYNEQFF.

The genes are TRBV15 and TRBJ1-1; D is unresolved. The CDR3 is made up of 13 amino acids. V was cut by 0 bases and J by 7 bases, with 9 bases left in between. The germline gives CDR1 LNHNV, CDR2 YYDKDF (reference sequence). The CDR3 coding sequence is TGTGCCACCAGCAGAGATTATGGCGTTGAAGCTTTCTTT. Its protein is CATSRDYGVEAFF. Based on the CDR3 plus reference TRBV15 and TRBJ1-1, the full variable domain is DAMVIQNPRYQVTQFGKPVTLSCSQTLNHNVMYWYQQKSSQAPKLLFHYYDKDFNNEADTPDNFQSRRPNTSFCFLDIRSPGLGDTAMYLCATSRDYGVEAFFGQGTRLTVV.

This clone was observed a handful of times. The chain employs TRBV9 and TRBJ1-2; the match to TRBD1 covers 7 bases. CDR1 is SGDLS, CDR2 YYNGEE, per germline. After removal of 0 bases from V and 4 bases from J, the junction contained 9 bases not matched to a gene. The CDR3 has 16 amino acids. The CDR3 region is CASSVGTTGPFYGYTF. The CDR3 DNA follows: TGTGCCAGCAGCGTAGGAACGACAGGGCCCTTCTATGGCTACACCTTC.

The J gene is TRBJ1-1, the V gene TRBV7-9; no reliable D call. V was clipped by 0 bases and J by 2 bases, with 7 bases between them. The CDR3 spans 14 residues. Germline CDR1 reads SEHNR; CDR2 reads FQNEAQ (reference sequence). The CDR3 DNA reads TGTGCCAGCAGCTTAGCAACGGGAAACACTGAAGCTTTCTTT. Protein sequence: CASSLATGNTEAFF.

This clone was detected only a few times. J is TRBJ2-5 and V is TRBV9; TRBD1 agrees at 9 bases. J was trimmed by 7 bases and V by 0 bases; bases with no gene match: 10. Germline V gene data show CDR1 as SGDLS and CDR2 as YYNGEE. The CDR3 extends over 16 amino acids. This CDR3 reads CASSVAQGQGFGTQYF. CDR3 nucleotides: TGTGCCAGCAGCGTAGCCCAGGGACAGGGATTCGGGACCCAGTACTTC.

The rearrangement links TRBV25-1 to TRBJ1-2; D uncertain. V gave up 3 bases and J gave up 4 bases, with 9 bases separating them. This CDR3 contains 13 residues. Germline V gene data show CDR1 as MGHDK and CDR2 as SYGVNS. CDR3 protein: CASSDGSPYGYTF. The CDR3 coding sequence is TGTGCCAGCAGTGACGGGTCCCCCTATGGCTACACCTTC.

The chain carries TRBV4-3 and TRBJ1-2; D is ambiguous. Trimming pared 0 bases from V and 5 bases from J, leaving 10 bases between. CDR1 is LGHNA, CDR2 YSLEER, per germline. The length of the CDR3 is 14 residues. In DNA, the CDR3 is TGCGCCAGCAGCCAAGATCTCGACGGGTATGGCTACACCTTC. Translated, it gives CASSQDLDGYGYTF.

The chain recombines TRBV7-9 with TRBJ1-1, with 11 bases identical to TRBD1. This CDR3 is 14 amino acids long. Trimming took 3 bases from V and 5 from J; bases not matched to a gene: 2. Per the germline V gene, CDR1 is SEHNR and CDR2 is FQNEAQ (reference sequence). The CDR3 here is CASSLGQGDTEAFF. The CDR3 DNA is TGTGCCAGCAGCTTGGGACAGGGGGATACTGAAGCTTTCTTT. Drawing the rest from reference TRBV7-9 and TRBJ1-1, the complete variable domain is DTGVSQNPRHKITKRGQNVTFRCDPISEHNRLYWYRQTLGQGPEFLTYFQNEAQLEKSRLLSDRFSAERPKGSFSTLEIQRTEQGDSAMYLCASSLGQGDTEAFFGQGTRLTVV.

This chain joins TRBV11-3 and TRBJ2-5; D could derive from TRBD1 or TRBD2 (5 bases each). V dropped 0 bases and J dropped 5 bases, with 7 bases sitting between them. The CDR3 runs 13 residues. The germline CDR1 and CDR2 sequences are SGHNT and YENEEA. CDR3 amino acids: CASSLDREETQYF. The CDR3 nucleotides read TGTGCCAGCAGCTTAGACAGGGAGGAGACCCAGTACTTC.

The V call is TRBV5-4, the J call TRBJ2-2, with TRBD2 matching over 13 bases. This CDR3 comprises 18 residues. Germline V CDR1 and CDR2: SGHNT, YYREEE (reference sequence). V was clipped by 4 bases and J by 0 bases; unmatched bases: 6. In nucleotides, the CDR3 is TGTGCCAGCAGCGGGACCGGGACTAGCGGGGCGAACACCGGGGAGCTGTTTTTT. Translating gives CASSGTGTSGANTGELFF.

In its sample, this clone was seen a few times. The rearrangement joins TRBV18 to TRBJ2-7; D gene ambiguous. V was trimmed by 5 bases and J by 2 bases, leaving 7 bases between them. In germline, CDR1 is KGHSH, CDR2 LQKENI. The CDR3 contains 12 residues. CDR3 loop: CASSNQPYEQYF. The CDR3 bases are TGTGCCAGCTCAAACCAACCCTACGAGCAGTACTTC.

The CDR3 loop is CASSTWTGGFGYTF. The CDR3 bases are TGTGCCAGCAGCACGTGGACAGGGGGGTTCGGCTACACCTTC. The genes are TRBV5-4 and TRBJ1-2, with 10 bases lining up with TRBD1. CDR1 is SGHNT and CDR2 is YYREEE in the germline V gene (reference sequence). CDR3 length: 14 residues. Trimming at V came to 4 bases and at J to 8 bases, leaving 8 bases not matched to a gene.

This clone was detected once. The rearrangement uses TRBV4-1 and TRBJ2-5, with 11 bases matching TRBD1. The CDR3 consists of 15 residues. Germline CDR1 and CDR2: MGHRA and YSYEKL. The V segment lost 3 bases and the J segment 5 bases; nucleotides outside the gene matches: 5. In DNA form, the CDR3 reads TGCGCCAGCAGCCAGCGGACAGGGGGCGCGGAGACCCAGTACTTC. Translation: CASSQRTGGAETQYF.

This clone has a handful of counts. This rearrangement joins TRBV27 to TRBJ1-2, with 9 bases identical to TRBD1. The trim removed 3 bases at V and 0 bases at J, leaving 5 bases unmatched. Germline CDR1 is MNHEY and CDR2 is SMNVEV (reference sequence). This CDR3 contains 16 residues. For the CDR3, the DNA is TGTGCCAGCAGTTTCAATCGGGACAGGGCTAACTATGGCTACACCTTC. Translated, it gives CASSFNRDRANYGYTF.

The rearrangement uses TRBV5-4 and TRBJ2-1; D is possibly TRBD1 (6 bases). The CDR3 covers 14 residues. The V gene's germline CDR1 is SGHNT and CDR2 YYREEE (reference sequence). The germline V and J ends were trimmed by 5 bases and 2 bases, with 11 bases remaining between them. Written as DNA, the CDR3 is TGTGCCAGCAGTTTACAGGGTGCCTACAATGAGCAGTTCTTC. Translating it yields CASSLQGAYNEQFF.

This clone was found a few times. The V and J genes are TRBV4-1 and TRBJ1-1, with D maybe TRBD1 (6 bases). CDR1 is MGHRA and CDR2 is YSYEKL in the germline V gene. This CDR3 is built from 13 residues. Trimming took off 0 bases at V and 12 bases at J, with 14 bases between the two ends. CDR3 sequence reads: CASSQDPGGGPFF. The CDR3 DNA reads as TGCGCCAGCAGCCAAGATCCGGGTGGGGGGCCTTTCTTT.

Only one count was recorded for this clone. The chain employs TRBV7-9 and TRBJ2-5, with 8 positions matching TRBD2. The junction had 15 bases not matched to a gene; V was cut back by 6 bases and J by 9 bases. This CDR3 has 15 amino acids. Germline loops: CDR1 SEHNR, CDR2 FQNEAQ (reference sequence). CDR3 region: CASSLSGGLPQAQYF. As DNA, the CDR3 is TGTGCCAGCAGTCTCAGCGGGGGCCTACCCCAGGCCCAGTACTTC. Full variable domain (missing parts from reference TRBV7-9 and TRBJ2-5): DTGVSQNPRHKITKRGQNVTFRCDPISEHNRLYWYRQTLGQGPEFLTYFQNEAQLEKSRLLSDRFSAERPKGSFSTLEIQRTEQGDSAMYLCASSLSGGLPQAQYFGPGTRLLVL.

The chain couples TRBV14 to TRBJ2-2; possibly TRBD1 or TRBD2 for D (6 bases each). The CDR3 loop spans 14 amino acids. Trimming cost V 6 bases and J 2 bases, with 10 bases left between them. The germline CDR1 and CDR2 sequences are SGHDN and FVKESK. The CDR3 coding sequence is TGTGCCAGCAGACGGGGGCCAAACACCGGGGAGCTGTTTTTT. Translating gives CASRRGPNTGELFF.

This chain links TRBV14 with TRBJ2-7; possible D gene TRBD1, 6 bases. V shed 1 base and J shed 9 bases, with 10 bases lying between them. This CDR3 contains 12 residues. From germline, CDR1 is SGHDN and CDR2 FVKESK. The DNA of the CDR3 is TGTGCCAGCAGCCAAGTCAGGGGACGGCAGTACTTC. This encodes CASSQVRGRQYF.

This clone turned up a few times. The chain has TRBV6-5 and TRBJ1-1, with D tentatively TRBD1 (5 bases). The V end lost 8 bases, the J end lost 6 bases, and 19 bases lay between the germline ends. CDR1 is MNHEY, CDR2 SVGAGI, per germline. The CDR3 runs 14 residues. The CDR3 DNA sequence: TGTGCCAGCTTATCCGCCCAGGGCAACGCTGAAGCTTTCTTT. Residues: CASLSAQGNAEAFF.

In its sample, this clone was seen a few times. This sequence joins TRBV10-3 and TRBJ2-7; D perhaps matches TRBD2 (6 bases). The CDR3 is made up of 13 amino acids. Trimming pared 11 bases from V and 0 bases from J, leaving 14 bases between. Per the germline V gene, CDR1 is ENHRY and CDR2 is SYGVKD. Here the CDR3 DNA reads TGTGCCCGAAGAGCGGGTGGCTCCTACGAGCAGTACTTC. Protein sequence: CARRAGGSYEQYF.

The gene calls are TRBV10-3 and TRBJ2-7, with 8 bases aligning to TRBD1. CDR1 is ENHRY, CDR2 SYGVKD, per germline. CDR3 size: 15 residues. Trimming at V came to 2 bases and at J to 1 base, leaving 4 bases not matched to a gene. CDR3 amino acids: CAISEKDRESYEQYF. The CDR3 DNA reads as TGTGCCATCAGTGAGAAGGACAGGGAATCCTACGAGCAGTACTTC.

The chain recombines TRBV9 with TRBJ1-3, with D unclear. CDR1 is SGDLS, CDR2 YYNGEE, per germline. Trimming cost V 0 bases and J 0 bases, with 13 bases left between them. The CDR3 is made up of 17 amino acids. This CDR3 reads CASSVGAGSHSGNTIYF. The CDR3, as DNA: TGTGCCAGCAGCGTAGGGGCGGGATCCCACTCTGGAAACACCATATATTTT.

V and J are TRBV18 and TRBJ1-4; 7 bases fit TRBD1. CDR1 KGHSH and CDR2 LQKENI come from the germline V gene. J gave up 1 base and V 4 bases, and 6 bases lay outside the gene matches. The CDR3 runs 16 residues. This CDR3 reads CASSRDRAETNEKLFF. CDR3 sequence (DNA): TGTGCCAGCTCACGAGACAGGGCGGAAACTAATGAAAAACTGTTTTTT. Supplemented by reference TRBV18 and TRBJ1-4, the full variable domain reads NAGVMQNPRHLVRRRGQEARLRCSPMKGHSHVYWYRQLPEEGLKFMVYLQKENIIDESGMPKERFSAEFPKEGPSILRIQQVVRGDSAAYFCASSRDRAETNEKLFFGSGTQLSVL.